The 24 T cell receptor beta chains below come from one sample, sequenced in a study of blood T cell repertoires in COVID-19. The data were produced by immunoSEQ multiplex PCR, yet TCRdb's version contains in-frame clones alone and is incomplete. This table holds 97,000 or so clones, 91% found once. What was sequenced was peripheral blood. The receptors were sampled from a man between 18 and 29 years old with acute or convalescent COVID-19.

In the case of this clone: The junction differs from germline at one of its ends, possibly a read error. The CDR3 DNA sequence: TGTGCCAGCAGCGAAGAAGTTGGAAGGGGAATCTACAATGAGCAGTTCTTC. It is translated as CASSEEVGRGIYNEQFF. J is TRBJ2-1 and V is TRBV4-2, with TRBD1 as a possible D gene (5 bases). CDR3 size: 17 residues. Germline CDR1 reads LGHNA; CDR2 reads YNFKEQ.

The chain carries TRBV25-1 and TRBJ2-7; 12 nucleotides agree with TRBD1. This CDR3 has 16 residues. The ends lost 3 bases at V and 5 bases at J; junction bases unmatched: 8. Germline V lookup: CDR1 MGHDK, CDR2 SYGVNS. CDR3 nucleotide sequence: TGTGCCAGCAGTGAGGGGACAGGGGGCGCAACTCACGAGCAGTACTTC. Protein: CASSEGTGGATHEQYF.

V gene TRBV28 combines with J gene TRBJ2-6, with 10 positions matching TRBD1. The CDR3 totals 18 residues. Germline V CDR1 and CDR2: MDHEN, SYDVKM. Unmatched junction bases numbered 8, after V lost 6 bases and J lost 0 bases. CDR3 loop: CASSPPGQGISGANVLTF. The CDR3 DNA is TGTGCCAGCAGCCCACCGGGACAGGGGATCTCTGGGGCCAACGTCCTGACTTTC.

The genes are TRBV18 and TRBJ2-1; D remains ambiguous. The germline gives CDR1 KGHSH, CDR2 LQKENI. The CDR3 spans 13 residues. The V gene lost 0 bases and the J gene lost 9 bases, with 9 bases spanning the gap. This CDR3 is CASSPPVSGEQFF. The CDR3 DNA sequence: TGTGCCAGCTCACCACCAGTGTCGGGTGAGCAGTTCTTC.

This clone was detected only once. V gene TRBV9 combines with J gene TRBJ2-5; D ambiguous. Per the germline V gene, CDR1 is SGDLS and CDR2 is YYNGEE. Trimming pared 3 bases from V and 3 bases from J, leaving 9 bases between. The CDR3 length is 13 residues. DNA of the CDR3: TGTGCCAGCAGCGCAGGATATGAAGAGACCCAGTACTTC. It encodes CASSAGYEETQYF.

The genes are TRBV9 and TRBJ1-6, with 7 bases identical to TRBD1. The CDR3 is 15 amino acids. Germline V gives CDR1 SGDLS, CDR2 YYNGEE. Trimming removed 0 bases from V and 7 bases from J; junction bases left unmatched: 4. The CDR3 sequence: CASSVGVQGNSPLHF. The DNA of the CDR3 is TGTGCCAGCAGCGTAGGCGTACAGGGGAATTCACCCCTCCACTTT.

J is TRBJ1-2 and V is TRBV7-9, with D possibly TRBD1 on 6 matching bases. V was trimmed by 0 bases and J by 4 bases, leaving 12 bases between them. From germline, CDR1 is SEHNR and CDR2 FQNEAQ (reference sequence). The CDR3 covers 15 residues. The DNA for the CDR3 is TGTGCCAGCAGCTTAGCGTCAGGGGATGGCTATGGCTACACCTTC. Translation: CASSLASGDGYGYTF.

The chain is built from TRBV5-6 and TRBJ2-2; TRBD1 is a possible D gene (5 bases). The CDR3 has 14 amino acids. Trimming removed 4 bases at V and 3 bases at J, with 10 bases between. From germline, CDR1 is SGHDT and CDR2 YYEEEE. This CDR3 reads CASSLQGYTGELFF. The CDR3 nucleotides read TGTGCCAGCAGCCTTCAGGGTTACACCGGGGAGCTGTTTTTT.

The chain combines TRBV12-5 with TRBJ2-1; 12 positions agree with TRBD2. The CDR3 sequence is 15 residues long. From germline, CDR1 is LGHNT and CDR2 FRNRAP. J lost 12 bases, V lost 2 bases, and 8 bases had no gene match. CDR3 coding DNA: TGTGCTAGTGGTTTGATCCTAGCGGGGGGGCTCGTGCAGTTCTTC. Protein product: CASGLILAGGLVQFF.

This clone was seen more than once but under ten times. V is TRBV3-1 (or the pseudogene TRBV3-2) and J is TRBJ1-2, with D unclear. Trimming took off 0 bases at V and 4 bases at J, with 9 bases between the two ends. In germline, CDR1 is LGHDT, CDR2 YNNKEL (reference sequence). The CDR3 is made up of 14 amino acids. The CDR3 DNA reads as TGTGCCAGCAGCCAAGACCGCGCTCGCTATGGCTACACCTTC. Translated, it gives CASSQDRARYGYTF.

The rearrangement links TRBV6-1 to TRBJ1-3; D unresolved. Germline CDR1 reads MNHNS; CDR2 reads SASEGT. The CDR3 has 14 amino acids. Trimming stripped 2 bases from V and 0 bases from J, with 5 bases between. CDR3 amino acids: CASSELSSGNTIYF. CDR3 in DNA: TGTGCCAGCAGTGAACTAAGCTCTGGAAACACCATATATTTT.

With regard to this clone: At one end the junction does not follow the germline gene, possibly because of a read error. The chain links TRBV18 to TRBJ2-7, with 10 bases that match TRBD1. Germline CDR1 reads KGHSH; CDR2 reads LQKENI. The CDR3 is 16 residues long. CDR3 protein: CASQLMGGTGDAARDF. The CDR3 coding sequence is TGTGCCAGCCAACTTATGGGGGGGACAGGGGACGCGGCGAGGGACTTC.

V is TRBV5-4 and J is TRBJ2-3, with TRBD2 as a possible D gene (5 bases). Germline V gene lookup returns CDR1 SGHNT and CDR2 YYREEE (reference sequence). The CDR3 totals 14 residues. V was clipped by 2 bases and J by 5 bases, with 12 bases between them. CDR3 nucleotide sequence: TGTGCCAGCAGCTTACTAATGGGAGTAGATACGCAGTATTTT. It specifies CASSLLMGVDTQYF.

The V and J genes are TRBV6-5 and TRBJ1-3; 8 bases are shared with TRBD1. The CDR3 has 16 residues. The ends lost 0 bases at V and 4 bases at J; junction bases unmatched: 5. Per germline, CDR1 MNHEY and CDR2 SVGAGI. CDR3 coding DNA: TGTGCCAGCAGTTACTCGAGGACAGGGTTCGGAAACACCATATATTTT. The encoded protein is CASSYSRTGFGNTIYF.

J is TRBJ1-1 and V is TRBV3-1 (or the pseudogene TRBV3-2), with a tentative D call TRBD1 (6 bases). The CDR3 is made up of 14 amino acids. Deletions cut 4 bases from V and 7 bases from J, with 16 bases between. Germline V gene lookup returns CDR1 LGHDT and CDR2 YNNKEL (reference sequence). CDR3 sequence reads: CASSRTRGIVEAFF. In DNA form, the CDR3 reads TGTGCCAGCAGCCGAACCAGGGGAATAGTTGAAGCTTTCTTT.

CDR3 bases: TGTGCCAGCAGCCCCCGGGGGGTTAATGGCTACACCTTC. Protein sequence: CASSPRGVNGYTF. The rearrangement links TRBV7-2 to TRBJ1-2; the D gene is possibly TRBD1 (5 bases). Trimming removed 5 bases at V and 6 bases at J, with 13 bases between. The CDR3 has 13 amino acids. Germline V CDR1 and CDR2: SGHTA, FQGNSA.

This sequence joins TRBV18 and TRBJ2-3, with D tentatively TRBD2 (5 bases). The CDR3 covers 16 residues. Germline loops: CDR1 KGHSH, CDR2 LQKENI. V was clipped by 5 bases and J by 2 bases, with 17 bases between them. CDR3 nucleotides: TGTGCCAGCTCAACCCGTGACGGCCTAGCCACAGATACGCAGTATTTT. It yields the protein CASSTRDGLATDTQYF.

The V call is TRBV13, the J call TRBJ2-1, with 8 bases aligning to TRBD2. Germline V gives CDR1 PRHDT, CDR2 FYEKMQ (reference sequence). The trim removed 5 bases at V and 7 bases at J, leaving 16 bases unmatched. This CDR3 comprises 17 residues. The CDR3 DNA reads TGTGCCAGCAGCGTGGCGGGGGCGGGAGGCTACTTGAATGAGCAGTTCTTC. Its protein product is CASSVAGAGGYLNEQFF. The full variable domain, in which reference TRBV13 and TRBJ2-1 provide the parts outside the CDR3, is AAGVIQSPRHLIKEKRETATLKCYPIPRHDTVYWYQQGPGQDPQFLISFYEKMQSDKGSIPDRFSAQQFSDYHSELNMSSLELGDSALYFCASSVAGAGGYLNEQFFGPGTRLTVL.

The chain is built from TRBV10-3 and TRBJ1-2; no definite D call. V shed 0 bases and J shed 7 bases, with 15 bases lying between them. Germline assignment: CDR1 ENHRY and CDR2 SYGVKD. The CDR3 runs to 15 residues. CDR3 region: CAISESTGSGSGYTF. DNA of the CDR3: TGTGCCATCAGTGAGTCGACGGGGTCCGGGTCTGGCTACACCTTC.

The chain is built from TRBV12-3 or TRBV12-4 and TRBJ1-2; 9 bases are shared with TRBD1. Trimming at V came to 5 bases and at J to 7 bases, leaving 5 bases not matched to a gene. This CDR3 is built from 13 residues. CDR3 loop: CASSPTGGSGYTF. The CDR3 bases are TGTGCCAGCAGTCCTACAGGGGGCTCTGGCTACACCTTC.

This sequence joins TRBV5-1 and TRBJ2-1; D uncertain. Per germline, CDR1 SGHRS and CDR2 YFSETQ. V was pared by 1 base and J by 8 bases, with 4 bases between. The CDR3 is made up of 11 amino acids. CDR3 nucleotides: TGCGCCAGCAGCTTGTCGTATGAGCAGTTCTTC. Amino acids: CASSLSYEQFF.

This clone was seen a single time. The chain couples TRBV9 to TRBJ1-3; 7 positions match TRBD1. CDR1 is SGDLS, CDR2 YYNGEE, per germline. The CDR3 consists of 15 residues. The junction had 3 bases not matched to a gene; V was cut back by 3 bases and J by 0 bases. CDR3 region: CASSGTGASGNTIYF. CDR3 coding DNA: TGTGCCAGCAGCGGAACAGGGGCCTCTGGAAACACCATATATTTT. Full variable domain (rest looked up from reference TRBV9 and TRBJ1-3): DSGVTQTPKHLITATGQRVTLRCSPRSGDLSVYWYQQSLDQGLQFLIQYYNGEERAKGNILERFSAQQFPDLHSELNLSSLELGDSALYFCASSGTGASGNTIYFGEGSWLTVV.

This clone was counted between two and nine times. The chain combines TRBV5-1 with TRBJ2-5; the D gene is possibly TRBD2 (6 bases). This CDR3 region has 15 residues. V lost 3 bases, J lost 4 bases, and 16 bases lay in between. Germline CDR1 and CDR2: SGHRS and YFSETQ. DNA for the CDR3: TGCGCCAGCAGCTCCGGGACTCAAGGAGGAGAGACCCAGTACTTC. It is translated as CASSSGTQGGETQYF.

The chain joins TRBV6-1 to TRBJ2-5, with 10 bases lining up with TRBD2. The CDR3 totals 18 residues. After removal of 2 bases from V and 4 bases from J, the junction contained 13 bases not matched to a gene. The germline V gene encodes CDR1 MNHNS and CDR2 SASEGT. For the CDR3, the DNA is TGTGCCAGCAGTGAATCAGCTAGCGGGGGCCCCGGTCGAGAGACCCAGTACTTC. The encoded protein is CASSESASGGPGRETQYF.